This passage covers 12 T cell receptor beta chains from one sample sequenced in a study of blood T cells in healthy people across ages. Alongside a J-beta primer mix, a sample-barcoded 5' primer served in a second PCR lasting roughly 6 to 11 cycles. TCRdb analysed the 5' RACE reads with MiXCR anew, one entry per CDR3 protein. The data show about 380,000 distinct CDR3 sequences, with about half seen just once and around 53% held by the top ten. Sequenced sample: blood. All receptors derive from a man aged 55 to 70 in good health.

CDR3 DNA: TGTGCCAGCAGCTCCGAGCATGAGCAGTTCTTC. Amino acids: CASSSEHEQFF. V and J are TRBV7-2 and TRBJ2-1; D unclear. Trimming stripped 4 bases from V and 8 bases from J, with 6 bases between. Germline values: CDR1 SGHTA, CDR2 FQGNSA. The CDR3 has 11 residues.

CDR3 DNA: TGCAGCGTTGAAGATCTGACTAGCGGACTGTACGAGCAGTACTTC. This codes for CSVEDLTSGLYEQYF. The rearrangement links TRBV29-1 to TRBJ2-7; 9 bases are shared with TRBD2. The germline CDR1 and CDR2 sequences are SQVTM and ANQGSEA. After removal of 0 bases from V and 4 bases from J, the junction contained 7 bases not matched to a gene. The CDR3 contains 15 residues.

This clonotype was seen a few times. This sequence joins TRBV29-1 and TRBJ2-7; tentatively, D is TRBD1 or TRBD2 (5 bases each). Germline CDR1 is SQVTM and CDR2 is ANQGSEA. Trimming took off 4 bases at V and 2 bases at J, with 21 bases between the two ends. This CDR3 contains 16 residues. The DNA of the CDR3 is TGCAGCGTTGGCCGGCTCGGGACGGTCAGACCCTACGAGCAGTACTTC. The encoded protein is CSVGRLGTVRPYEQYF.

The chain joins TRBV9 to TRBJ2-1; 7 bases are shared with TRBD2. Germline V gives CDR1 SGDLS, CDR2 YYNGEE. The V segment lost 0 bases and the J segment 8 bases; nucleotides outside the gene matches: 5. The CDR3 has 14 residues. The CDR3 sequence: CASSVGGSRDEQFF. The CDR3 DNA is TGTGCCAGCAGCGTAGGCGGGAGCAGGGATGAGCAGTTCTTC.

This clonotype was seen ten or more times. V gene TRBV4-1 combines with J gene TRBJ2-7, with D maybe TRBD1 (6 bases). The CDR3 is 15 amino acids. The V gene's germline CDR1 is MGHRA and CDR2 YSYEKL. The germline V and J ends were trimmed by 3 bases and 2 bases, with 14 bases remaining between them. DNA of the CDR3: TGCGCCAGCAGCCAGAGGCTGGGGGCCACCTACGAGCAGTACTTC. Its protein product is CASSQRLGATYEQYF.

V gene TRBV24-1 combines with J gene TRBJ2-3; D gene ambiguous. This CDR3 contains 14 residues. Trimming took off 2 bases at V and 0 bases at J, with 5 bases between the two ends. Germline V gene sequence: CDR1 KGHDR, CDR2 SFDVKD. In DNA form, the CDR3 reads TGTGCCACCAGTGATTGGGGTAGCACAGATACGCAGTATTTT. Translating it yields CATSDWGSTDTQYF.

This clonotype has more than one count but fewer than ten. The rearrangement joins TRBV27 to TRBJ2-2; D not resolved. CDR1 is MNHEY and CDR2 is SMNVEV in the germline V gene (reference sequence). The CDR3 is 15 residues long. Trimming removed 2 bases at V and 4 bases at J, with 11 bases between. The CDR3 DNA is TGTGCCAGCAGTTTAAGTCTAGAGTTCACCGGGGAGCTGTTTTTT. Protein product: CASSLSLEFTGELFF.

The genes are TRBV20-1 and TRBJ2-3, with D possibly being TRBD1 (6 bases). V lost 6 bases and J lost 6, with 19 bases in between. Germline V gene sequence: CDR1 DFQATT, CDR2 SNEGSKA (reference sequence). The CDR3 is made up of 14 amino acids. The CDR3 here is CSAARDNSEDTQYF. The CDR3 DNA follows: TGCAGTGCGGCCAGGGACAACTCCGAGGATACGCAGTATTTT.

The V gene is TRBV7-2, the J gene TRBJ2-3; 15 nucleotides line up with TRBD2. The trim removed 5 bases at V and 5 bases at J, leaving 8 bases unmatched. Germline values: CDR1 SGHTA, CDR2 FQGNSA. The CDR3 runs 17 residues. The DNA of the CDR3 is TGTGCCAGCAGCCCTGGACTAGCGGGAGGGGGGGGAGATACGCAGTATTTT. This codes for CASSPGLAGGGGDTQYF.

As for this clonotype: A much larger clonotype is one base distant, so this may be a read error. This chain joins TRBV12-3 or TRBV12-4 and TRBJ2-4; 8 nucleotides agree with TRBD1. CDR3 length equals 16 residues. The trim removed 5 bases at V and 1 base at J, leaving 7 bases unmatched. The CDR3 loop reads CASSPDRDYAKNIQYF. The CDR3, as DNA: TGTGCCAGCAGTCCGGACAGGGATTATGCCAAAAACATTCAGTACTTC.

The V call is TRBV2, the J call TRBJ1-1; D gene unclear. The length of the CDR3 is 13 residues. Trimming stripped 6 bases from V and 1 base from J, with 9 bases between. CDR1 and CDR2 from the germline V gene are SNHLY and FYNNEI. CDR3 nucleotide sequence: TGTGCCAGCAGATCGCCACGGAACACTGAAGCTTTCTTT. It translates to CASRSPRNTEAFF.

DNA of the CDR3: TGCAGTGCTAGAGCACCCGGAGGCGAGCAGTACTTC. Protein: CSARAPGGEQYF. The chain joins TRBV20-1 to TRBJ2-5; tentatively, D is TRBD2 (5 bases). The closer fit of TRBJ2-7 to the DNA end suggests the J call may be wrong. The germline V gene encodes CDR1 DFQATT and CDR2 SNEGSKA (reference sequence). The CDR3 totals 12 residues.